Presented here are 16 T cell receptor beta chains from one specimen sequenced in a study of T cells in localized non-small cell lung cancer. Generated by immunoSEQ multiplex PCR, the TCRdb table keeps only in-frame clones and is missing some. Among tens of thousands of clones listed, 81% were seen once. This material consisted of peripheral blood mononuclear cells, taken before any cancer treatment. All receptors come from a male donor at least 60 years old with stage II lung adenocarcinoma.

This chain links TRBV7-6 with TRBJ2-5; D is possibly TRBD2 (5 bases). V was trimmed by 0 bases and J by 5 bases, leaving 13 bases between them. CDR3 size: 15 residues. Germline assignment: CDR1 SGHVS and CDR2 FNYEAQ. CDR3 region: CASSLAHGVRETQYF. For the CDR3, the DNA is TGTGCCAGCAGCTTAGCGCACGGGGTACGGGAGACCCAGTACTTC. Combining the CDR3 with reference TRBV7-6 and TRBJ2-5 gives the whole variable domain GAGVSQSPRYKVTKRGQDVALRCDPISGHVSLYWYRQALGQGPEFLTYFNYEAQQDKSGLPNDRFSAERPEGSISTLTIQRTEQRDSAMYRCASSLAHGVRETQYFGPGTRLLVL.

There are a few counts of this clone. This chain links TRBV7-2 with TRBJ1-1, with D possibly TRBD1 on 5 matching bases. The CDR3 runs 16 residues. V was trimmed by 0 bases and J by 6 bases, leaving 17 bases between them. From germline, CDR1 is SGHTA and CDR2 FQGNSA. CDR3 bases: TGTGCCAGCAGCTTAGCGCCTGGTTCAGGGAGCCCTGAAGCTTTCTTT. Amino acids: CASSLAPGSGSPEAFF.

The V call is TRBV7-9, the J call TRBJ2-7; D perhaps matches TRBD2 (5 bases). Trimming took off 5 bases at V and 3 bases at J, with 14 bases between the two ends. CDR3 length equals 14 residues. Germline V gene sequence: CDR1 SEHNR, CDR2 FQNEAQ (reference sequence). CDR3 coding DNA: TGTGCCAGCAGCCCTGGATCCCGGGACTACGAGCAGTACTTC. It specifies CASSPGSRDYEQYF.

The chain links TRBV29-1 to TRBJ1-6; D uncertain. Germline-derived CDR1 and CDR2 are SQVTM and ANQGSEA. The CDR3 is 13 residues long. V was clipped by 5 bases and J by 11 bases, with 16 bases between them. CDR3 loop: CSVSGGVGTPLHF. CDR3 bases: TGCAGCGTTAGCGGCGGCGTCGGAACACCCCTCCACTTT.

This sequence joins TRBV10-3 and TRBJ2-2, with 9 bases that match TRBD1. This CDR3 spans 15 amino acids. The V gene's germline CDR1 is ENHRY and CDR2 SYGVKD. The junction had 4 bases not matched to a gene; V was cut back by 7 bases and J by 1 base. CDR3 nucleotide sequence: TGTGCCATCAAGTGGGGACAGGGGAACACCGGGGAGCTGTTTTTT. Its protein is CAIKWGQGNTGELFF.

The chain recombines TRBV10-3 with TRBJ1-4, with D unresolved. V dropped 4 bases and J dropped 7 bases, with 10 bases sitting between them. This CDR3 has 13 amino acids. Germline values: CDR1 ENHRY, CDR2 SYGVKD. The CDR3 nucleotides are TGTGCCATCAGTGTGACGAGCAGTGAAAAACTGTTTTTT. This codes for CAISVTSSEKLFF.

This rearrangement joins TRBV5-1 to TRBJ2-7; D uncertain. This CDR3 region has 13 residues. V was trimmed by 1 base and J by 3 bases, leaving 8 bases between them. CDR1 is SGHRS and CDR2 is YFSETQ in the germline V gene. CDR3 residues: CASSLRRNYEQYF. As DNA, the CDR3 is TGCGCCAGCAGCTTGCGACGGAACTACGAGCAGTACTTC.

V and J are TRBV15 and TRBJ1-5, with D perhaps matching TRBD1 (5 bases). The CDR3 contains 16 residues. V lost 0 bases to trimming and J lost 6 bases, with 15 bases between them. Germline V CDR1 and CDR2: LNHNV, YYDKDF (reference sequence). The CDR3 loop reads CATSRDIQQVPQPQHF. In nucleotides, the CDR3 is TGTGCCACCAGCAGAGATATCCAACAGGTTCCTCAGCCCCAGCATTTT.

The chain carries TRBV5-4 and TRBJ2-3; D could derive from TRBD1 or TRBD2 (5 bases each). This CDR3 is 17 amino acids long. Germline V gives CDR1 SGHNT, CDR2 YYREEE (reference sequence). The V end lost 2 bases, the J end lost 2 bases, and 18 bases lay between the germline ends. The CDR3 loop is CASSFPGAAGSTDTQYF. CDR3 sequence (DNA): TGTGCCAGCAGCTTCCCCGGGGCCGCGGGTTCCACAGATACGCAGTATTTT.

The chain carries TRBV20-1 and TRBJ1-2; D gene ambiguous. The length of the CDR3 is 11 residues. V lost 5 bases and J lost 8, with 12 bases in between. Germline V CDR1 and CDR2: DFQATT, SNEGSKA (reference sequence). In DNA form, the CDR3 reads TGCAGTGCTGACCTTCAGGAGGGCTACACCTTC. This translates into CSADLQEGYTF.

The chain joins TRBV7-2 to TRBJ2-3, with 12 bases identical to TRBD2. Per the germline V gene, CDR1 is SGHTA and CDR2 is FQGNSA. The CDR3 is 16 residues long. With V trimmed by 2 bases and J by 8 bases, 8 bases remained unmatched. CDR3 bases: TGTGCCAGCAGCTTACAACTAGCGGGAGGAGGGGGTACGCAGTATTTT. This gives the protein CASSLQLAGGGGTQYF.

The chain combines TRBV7-9 with TRBJ1-1; D gene uncertain. Deletions cut 1 base from V and 8 bases from J, with 11 bases between. CDR3 size: 13 residues. CDR1 and CDR2 (germline): SEHNR, FQNEAQ (reference sequence). Here the CDR3 DNA reads TGTGCCAGCAGCTTAGGGGAAACGGCGGAAGCTTTCTTT. This translates into CASSLGETAEAFF.

This clone was seen once. The rearrangement joins TRBV5-1 to TRBJ1-2; possible D gene TRBD1, 6 bases. The CDR3 loop spans 13 amino acids. CDR1 is SGHRS and CDR2 is YFSETQ in the germline V gene. Trimming took 5 bases from V and 3 from J, leaving 11 bases between them. For the CDR3, the DNA is TGCGCCAGCAGTCGGACAGTCGACTATGGCTACACCTTC. Residues: CASSRTVDYGYTF.

Regarding this clone: Compared with germline, one end of the junction differs, possibly owing to a read error. The V and J genes are TRBV19 and TRBJ1-5; perhaps TRBD1 as D (5 bases). The CDR3 is made up of 15 amino acids. Germline CDR1 LNHDA, CDR2 SQIVND (reference sequence). The CDR3 sequence: CASSVGLASTQPQHF. CDR3 in DNA: TGTGCCAGTAGTGTGGGACTGGCTAGCACTCAGCCCCAGCATTTT.

The rearrangement joins TRBV15 to TRBJ2-3, with TRBD2 matching over 10 bases. This CDR3 spans 15 amino acids. CDR1 is LNHNV and CDR2 is YYDKDF in the germline V gene (reference sequence). V was clipped by 11 bases and J by 3 bases; unmatched bases: 11. The chain's CDR3 is CASGPSGRGTDTQYF. CDR3 in DNA: TGTGCCTCCGGGCCCAGCGGGAGGGGGACAGATACGCAGTATTTT.

The chain is built from TRBV7-2 and TRBJ1-1; D is perhaps TRBD1 (5 bases). This CDR3 is 14 amino acids long. V gave up 5 bases and J gave up 6 bases, with 16 bases separating them. Germline values: CDR1 SGHTA, CDR2 FQGNSA. The DNA for the CDR3 is TGTGCCAGCAGCCCTCGACAGCGTGGCGCTGAAGCTTTCTTT. It is translated as CASSPRQRGAEAFF.